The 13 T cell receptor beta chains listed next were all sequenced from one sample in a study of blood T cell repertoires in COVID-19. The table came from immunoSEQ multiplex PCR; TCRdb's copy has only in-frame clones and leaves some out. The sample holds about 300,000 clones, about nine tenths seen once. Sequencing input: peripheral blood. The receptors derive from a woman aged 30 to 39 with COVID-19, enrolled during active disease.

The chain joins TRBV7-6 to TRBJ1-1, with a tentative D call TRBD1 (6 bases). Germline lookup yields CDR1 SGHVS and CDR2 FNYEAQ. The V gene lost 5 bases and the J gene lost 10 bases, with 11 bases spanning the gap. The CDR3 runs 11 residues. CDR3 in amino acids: CASSPGVRAFF. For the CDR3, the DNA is TGTGCCAGCAGCCCAGGGGTAAGAGCTTTCTTT.

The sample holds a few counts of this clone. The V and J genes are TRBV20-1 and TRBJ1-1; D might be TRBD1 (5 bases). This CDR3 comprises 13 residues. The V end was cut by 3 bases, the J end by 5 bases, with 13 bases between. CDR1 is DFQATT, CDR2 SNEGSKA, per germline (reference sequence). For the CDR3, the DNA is TGCAGTGCTAGTTCCCCAGGGAATACTGAAGCTTTCTTT. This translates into CSASSPGNTEAFF.

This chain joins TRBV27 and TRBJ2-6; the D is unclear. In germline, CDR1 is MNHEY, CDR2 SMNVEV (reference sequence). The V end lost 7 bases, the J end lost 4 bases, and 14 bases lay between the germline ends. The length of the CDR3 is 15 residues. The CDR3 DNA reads TGTGCCAGCACAGGTGTCCCGTGGGGGGCCAACGTCCTGACTTTC. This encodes CASTGVPWGANVLTF.

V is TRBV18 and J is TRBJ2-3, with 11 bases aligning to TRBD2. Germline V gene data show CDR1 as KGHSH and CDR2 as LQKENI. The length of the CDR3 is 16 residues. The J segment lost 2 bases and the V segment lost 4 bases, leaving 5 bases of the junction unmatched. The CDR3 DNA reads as TGTGCCAGCTCACTCGGGACTAGCGGATTCACAGATACGCAGTATTTT. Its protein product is CASSLGTSGFTDTQYF.

The DNA for the CDR3 is TGTGCCAGCAGTAGGGGACAGGGTATCGAAGCTTTCTTT. It specifies CASSRGQGIEAFF. The chain uses TRBV12-3 or TRBV12-4 and TRBJ1-1, with 9 bases fitting TRBD1. This CDR3 is built from 13 residues. The ends lost 5 bases at V and 8 bases at J; junction bases unmatched: 6.

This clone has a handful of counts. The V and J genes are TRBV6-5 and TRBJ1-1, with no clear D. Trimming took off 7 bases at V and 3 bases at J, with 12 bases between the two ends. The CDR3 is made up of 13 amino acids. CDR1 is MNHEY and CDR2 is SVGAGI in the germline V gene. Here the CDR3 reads CASTRGGYTEAFF. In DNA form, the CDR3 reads TGTGCCAGCACCCGGGGAGGGTACACTGAAGCTTTCTTT.

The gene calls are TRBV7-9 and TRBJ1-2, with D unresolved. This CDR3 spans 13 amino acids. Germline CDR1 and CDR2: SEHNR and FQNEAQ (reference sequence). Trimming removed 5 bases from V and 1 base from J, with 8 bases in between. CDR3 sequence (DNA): TGTGCCAGCAGCCCTCGACATAACTATGGCTACACCTTC. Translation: CASSPRHNYGYTF.

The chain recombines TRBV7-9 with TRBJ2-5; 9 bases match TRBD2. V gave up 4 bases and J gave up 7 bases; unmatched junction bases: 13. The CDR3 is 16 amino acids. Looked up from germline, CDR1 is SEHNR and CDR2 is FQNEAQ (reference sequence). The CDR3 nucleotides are TGTGCCAGCAGCTCGTCCGGGACTAGCCCTCCTGGGACCCAGTACTTC. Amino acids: CASSSSGTSPPGTQYF. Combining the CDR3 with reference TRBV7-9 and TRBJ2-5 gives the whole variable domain DTGVSQNPRHKITKRGQNVTFRCDPISEHNRLYWYRQTLGQGPEFLTYFQNEAQLEKSRLLSDRFSAERPKGSFSTLEIQRTEQGDSAMYLCASSSSGTSPPGTQYFGPGTRLLVL.

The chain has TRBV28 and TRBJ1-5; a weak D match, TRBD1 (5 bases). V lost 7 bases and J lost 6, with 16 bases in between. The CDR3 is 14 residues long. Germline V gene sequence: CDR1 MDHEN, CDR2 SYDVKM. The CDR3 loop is CASTPGLTGQPQHF. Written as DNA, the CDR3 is TGTGCCAGCACGCCGGGACTGACGGGTCAGCCCCAGCATTTT.

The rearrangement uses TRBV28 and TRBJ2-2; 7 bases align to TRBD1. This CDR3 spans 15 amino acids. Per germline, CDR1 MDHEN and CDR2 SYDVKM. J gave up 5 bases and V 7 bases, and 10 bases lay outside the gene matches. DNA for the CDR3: TGTGCCAGCACTCCACCAGGGGGTGGGACCGGGGAGCTGTTTTTT. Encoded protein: CASTPPGGGTGELFF.

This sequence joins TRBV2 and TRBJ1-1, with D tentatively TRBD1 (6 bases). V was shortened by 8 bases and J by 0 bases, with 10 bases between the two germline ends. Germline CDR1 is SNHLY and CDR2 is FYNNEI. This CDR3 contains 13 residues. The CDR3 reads CASHGQLNTEAFF. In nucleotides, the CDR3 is TGTGCCAGCCACGGACAGTTGAACACTGAAGCTTTCTTT.

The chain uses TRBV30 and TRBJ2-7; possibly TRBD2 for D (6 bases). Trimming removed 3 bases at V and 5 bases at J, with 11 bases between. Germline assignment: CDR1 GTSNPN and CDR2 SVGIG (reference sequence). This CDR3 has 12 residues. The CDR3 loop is CAWSRGIHEQYF. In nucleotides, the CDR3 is TGTGCCTGGAGCCGGGGGATCCACGAGCAGTACTTC.

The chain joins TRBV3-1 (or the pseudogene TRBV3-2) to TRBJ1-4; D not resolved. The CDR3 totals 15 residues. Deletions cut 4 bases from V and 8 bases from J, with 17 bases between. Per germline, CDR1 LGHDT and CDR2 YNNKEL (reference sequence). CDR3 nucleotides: TGTGCCAGCAGCCCCACGGGGTCACCGGGGGAAAAACTGTTTTTT. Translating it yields CASSPTGSPGEKLFF.